This TCR beta chain was captured by sequencing in a study of T cells in Graves' hyperthyroidism and ophthalmopathy. As for the study in general: Peripheral blood was collected at initial diagnosis, before any treatment. Notes on the study in general: Blood samples included most of the expanded thyroid clonotypes exceeding 0.001. Using 13 V-J features, a model discriminated ophthalmopathy from stable hyperthyroidism. A median around 6.8 months before onset, the model predicted ophthalmopathy.

RNA transcripts provided the source from which TCR beta CDR3 regions were amplified. The TCR CDR3 was amplified in a first-round RT-PCR using the HTBI primer set. TCRdb ran MiXCR on the multiplex PCR reads and lists one entry per CDR3 protein. Of about 770,000 distinct CDR3 sequences listed, 18% are singletons. The CDR3 is 13 residues long. Germline lookup yields CDR1 SSHAT and CDR2 FNYEAQ (reference sequence). This clonotype was found many times. No antigen is known for it. A junction boundary mismatches the germline segment, possibly from a read error. This sequence originates from a woman aged 50 to 60 with Graves' hyperthyroidism that later progressed to Graves' ophthalmopathy. The sequencing sample was made of blood. The rearrangement joins TRBV7-7 to TRBJ1-1; unclear D gene. The CDR3 sequence is CASSSTDGTEAFF. The CDR3 DNA is TGTGCTAGCAGCTCAACGGACGGCACTGAAGCTTTCTTT. Full variable domain (missing parts from reference TRBV7-7 and TRBJ1-1): GAGVSQSPRYKVTKRGQDVTLRCDPISSHATLYWYQQALGQGPEFLTYFNYEAQPDKSGLPSDRFSAERPEGSISTLTIQRTEQRDSAMYRCASSSTDGTEAFFGQGTRLTVV.